Many counts were recorded for the clone carrying this T cell receptor (beta chain). The antigen is undetermined. This record comes from a study of regulatory T cells in long-lasting Graves disease. Points from the study as a whole: Persistent disease samples used TRBV28, TRBJ1-2 and TRBJ2-5 preferentially.

Time point described: newly diagnosed GD, antithyroid drugs for less than 3 months. Isolated PBMC RNA provided the starting material for the TCR library. Losses at the gene ends were 6 bases for V and 3 bases for J; bases not matched to a gene: 6. The CDR3 covers 14 residues. The V gene's germline CDR1 is SNHLY and CDR2 FYNNEI. Arm-PCR of CDR3 regions and iRepertoire HTBI primers were used to build TCR beta libraries. MiXCR, run by TCRdb on the multiplex PCR reads, gives a single entry per CDR3 protein. The table records about 530,000 distinct CDR3 sequences, 15% to 20% of them present only once. This sample was also put to use in a study of T cells in Graves' hyperthyroidism and ophthalmopathy. That source adds: Researchers defined stable Graves' hyperthyroidism as no ophthalmopathy progression within 18 months. First-round RT-PCR with HTBI primers amplified the TCR CDR3 region.

The input for sequencing was peripheral blood mononuclear cells (PBMCs), taken at new diagnosis, from a patient treated with antithyroid drugs. V usage is TRBV2 and J usage is TRBJ1-1; 8 nucleotides line up with TRBD1. The clonotype was recovered from a middle-aged woman with Graves disease. The DNA of the CDR3 is TGTGCCAGCAGGCCGGACAGGGTGGACACTGAAGCTTTCTTT. It encodes CASRPDRVDTEAFF.